The 22 T cell receptor beta chains reported below all come from one sample, sequenced in a study of shared clonotypes between healthy human individuals. The repertoire was sequenced with immunoSEQ multiplex PCR; TCRdb's copy has only in-frame clones and lacks some. The data show about 660,000 clones, with about 74% seen just once and under 2% held by the top ten. Material: memory CD4+ T cells sorted from blood. Noted subset: CD45RA-negative fraction. The receptors were sampled from a woman aged 25 to 39 in good health.

This clone was counted ten times or more. The identical CDR3 is also encoded by other nucleotide sequences in the sample. The rearrangement uses TRBV5-1 and TRBJ1-5, with D possibly TRBD1 on 5 matching bases. The CDR3 is made up of 15 amino acids. V was trimmed by 0 bases and J by 6 bases, leaving 13 bases between them. Germline loops: CDR1 SGHRS, CDR2 YFSETQ. CDR3 region: CASSLDSQGGQPQHF. DNA of the CDR3: TGCGCCAGCAGCTTGGATTCGCAGGGAGGTCAGCCCCAGCATTTT.

J is TRBJ1-5 and V is TRBV23-1; D is unclear. TRBV23-1 is sorted into the ORF group, with uncertain function. The V end was cut by 6 bases, the J end by 7 bases, with 10 bases between. The CDR3 sequence is 12 residues long. The CDR3 DNA reads as TGCGCCAGCAGCGACGGATCCCAGCCCCAGCATTTT. Encoded protein: CASSDGSQPQHF.

This clone was seen repeatedly, ten times or more. The chain carries TRBV27 and TRBJ2-1; TRBD1 matches at 10 bases. Germline V gives CDR1 MNHEY, CDR2 SMNVEV (reference sequence). The CDR3 runs to 13 residues. J lost 7 bases, V lost 6 bases, and 3 bases had no gene match. The DNA for the CDR3 is TGTGCCAGCAGCCGGGACAGGGGTAATGAGCAGTTCTTC. Its translation: CASSRDRGNEQFF.

The chain recombines TRBV19 with TRBJ2-1; 8 nucleotides align to TRBD2. Germline assignment: CDR1 LNHDA and CDR2 SQIVND (reference sequence). With V trimmed by 5 bases and J by 5 bases, 11 bases remained unmatched. The CDR3 is 16 amino acids. Here the CDR3 reads CASSQSGTRGNNEQFF. The CDR3, as DNA: TGTGCCAGTAGTCAATCCGGGACTAGGGGTAACAATGAGCAGTTCTTC.

This chain uses TRBV7-2 with TRBJ1-1; 7 positions match TRBD1. Germline V gives CDR1 SGHTA, CDR2 FQGNSA. V shed 5 bases and J 1 base; nucleotides not matched to a gene: 10. There are 16 residues in the CDR3. This CDR3 is CASSHQTGARNTEAFF. Here the CDR3 DNA reads TGTGCCAGCAGCCACCAAACAGGGGCAAGGAACACTGAAGCTTTCTTT.

The chain joins TRBV13 to TRBJ2-7; 7 bases map to TRBD2. CDR1 PRHDT and CDR2 FYEKMQ come from the germline V gene (reference sequence). The CDR3 totals 14 residues. After removal of 5 bases from V and 5 bases from J, the junction contained 9 bases not matched to a gene. The CDR3 DNA sequence: TGTGCCAGCAGCCCATCTCGACTAGCTAACGAGCAGTACTTC. It specifies CASSPSRLANEQYF.

In the case of this clone: The sample has other DNA sequences that encode this CDR3 too. The J gene is TRBJ2-7, the V gene TRBV28; no clear D gene. Trimming took off 6 bases at V and 4 bases at J, with 7 bases between the two ends. The CDR3 extends over 11 amino acids. Germline CDR1 MDHEN, CDR2 SYDVKM. CDR3 residues: CASSRLYEQYF. CDR3 sequence (DNA): TGTGCCAGCAGCAGATTATACGAGCAGTACTTC.

The V and J genes are TRBV28 and TRBJ2-7; D is unclear. The germline V gene has CDR1 MDHEN and CDR2 SYDVKM. This CDR3 has 11 amino acids. The V end was cut by 6 bases, the J end by 9 bases, with 12 bases between. CDR3 in DNA: TGTGCCAGCAGCGTCTCCGAGGTGCAGTACTTC. Protein product: CASSVSEVQYF.

The rearrangement joins TRBV28 to TRBJ1-2; possibly TRBD1 for D (6 bases). V lost 10 bases and J 1 base, leaving 13 bases between the germline ends. Per germline, CDR1 MDHEN and CDR2 SYDVKM. The CDR3 is 13 amino acids. The CDR3, as DNA: TGTGCCACCGACAGGACACATAACTATGGCTACACCTTC. Translated: CATDRTHNYGYTF.

The chain combines TRBV29-1 with TRBJ2-2; maybe TRBD2 (6 bases). Germline CDR1 and CDR2: SQVTM and ANQGSEA. This CDR3 is built from 16 residues. With 5 bases removed from V and 3 bases from J, the gap between germline ends came to 19 bases. CDR3 loop: CSVKIVAGGDTGELFF. For the CDR3, the DNA is TGCAGCGTTAAGATAGTTGCAGGAGGGGACACCGGGGAGCTGTTTTTT.

The CDR3 reads CASSRTSGRTDTQYF. CDR3 sequence (DNA): TGTGCCAGCAGCCGGACTAGCGGGAGGACAGATACGCAGTATTTT. The V gene is TRBV28, the J gene TRBJ2-3; 14 bases are a match to TRBD2. This CDR3 is 15 amino acids long. Germline V gives CDR1 MDHEN, CDR2 SYDVKM. V was clipped by 6 bases and J by 3 bases; unmatched bases: 2.

Notes on this clone: At one end the junction does not follow the germline gene, possibly because of a read error. The V and J genes are TRBV29-1 and TRBJ1-2, with D possibly being TRBD1 (5 bases). CDR3 length equals 10 residues. Germline V gene sequence: CDR1 SQVTM, CDR2 ANQGSEA. CDR3 amino acids: CSVEDVVRTF. In DNA, the CDR3 is TGCAGCGTTGAAGATGTCGTCAGGACATTC.

This clone was recorded a few times. The rearrangement links TRBV6-5 to TRBJ1-1, with D maybe TRBD1 (5 bases). Trimming stripped 4 bases from V and 4 bases from J, with 13 bases between. The CDR3 has 14 residues. From germline, CDR1 is MNHEY and CDR2 SVGAGI. The CDR3 sequence: CASSSRRGSTEAFF. CDR3 bases: TGTGCCAGCAGTTCGAGGAGGGGAAGCACTGAAGCTTTCTTT.

With regard to this clone: At the DNA level, this CDR3 is encoded by other sequences in the same sample as well. Here the CDR3 DNA reads TGTGCCAGCAGTTTTCAATCTGGAAACACCATATATTTT. Protein: CASSFQSGNTIYF. The genes are TRBV28 and TRBJ1-3; D is undetermined. There are 13 residues in the CDR3. The germline CDR1 and CDR2 sequences are MDHEN and SYDVKM. The V and J ends lost 3 bases and 1 base respectively, with 4 bases between them.

V gene TRBV5-1 combines with J gene TRBJ2-1; D gene unclear. Germline CDR1 and CDR2: SGHRS and YFSETQ. Trimming took off 3 bases at V and 4 bases at J, with 11 bases between the two ends. This CDR3 is built from 14 residues. The CDR3 sequence is CASSWEQLYNEQFF. CDR3 nucleotides: TGCGCCAGCAGCTGGGAACAACTGTACAATGAGCAGTTCTTC.

This chain uses TRBV19 with TRBJ1-1, with D perhaps TRBD1 (6 bases). The CDR3 covers 13 residues. Germline loops: CDR1 LNHDA, CDR2 SQIVND (reference sequence). Trimming left V 6 bases short and J 6 bases short, with 14 bases between. The CDR3 protein is CASRNRRGAEAFF. CDR3 coding DNA: TGTGCCAGTAGAAACAGAAGGGGGGCTGAAGCTTTCTTT.

The rearrangement uses TRBV27 and TRBJ2-7; 7 positions match TRBD2. Trimming removed 5 bases from V and 4 bases from J; junction bases left unmatched: 8. The CDR3 runs 14 residues. Germline assignment: CDR1 MNHEY and CDR2 SMNVEV (reference sequence). CDR3 nucleotide sequence: TGTGCCAGCAGTCGGGCGGGAGCAAGGTACGAGCAGTACTTC. Amino acids: CASSRAGARYEQYF.

The chain joins TRBV21-1 to TRBJ1-5. TRBV21-1 is deemed a pseudogene. The CDR3 is made up of 12 amino acids. The CDR3 nucleotides are TGTGCCAGCCTCGGGCAGAGTCAGCCCCAGCATTTT. Its translation: CASLGQSQPQHF.

The chain joins TRBV9 to TRBJ1-1; no firm D call. The germline gives CDR1 SGDLS, CDR2 YYNGEE. The length of the CDR3 is 15 residues. V was pared by 0 bases and J by 5 bases, with 14 bases between. The CDR3 loop reads CASSVDPGGETEAFF. CDR3 DNA: TGTGCCAGCAGCGTAGACCCGGGTGGGGAGACTGAAGCTTTCTTT.

This clone turned up a few times. The rearrangement links TRBV13 to TRBJ1-2; D gene uncertain. Trimming left V 0 bases short and J 2 bases short, with 4 bases between. Germline CDR1 and CDR2: PRHDT and FYEKMQ (reference sequence). The CDR3 loop spans 13 amino acids. This CDR3 reads CASSLGTNYGYTF. The CDR3 nucleotides read TGTGCCAGCAGCTTAGGGACAAACTATGGCTACACCTTC.

The chain recombines TRBV19 with TRBJ2-7; D might be TRBD1 or TRBD2, each matching 6 bases. The germline gives CDR1 LNHDA, CDR2 SQIVND (reference sequence). The CDR3 extends over 14 amino acids. V gave up 4 bases and J gave up 5 bases, with 15 bases separating them. CDR3 sequence (DNA): TGTGCCAGTAGTAAGGGGGACTTGTCACACGAGCAGTACTTC. Residues: CASSKGDLSHEQYF.

The J gene is TRBJ2-3, the V gene TRBV11-2, with D uncertain. V was pared by 5 bases and J by 0 bases, with 12 bases between. Per germline, CDR1 SGHAT and CDR2 FQNNGV. The CDR3 contains 15 residues. CDR3 coding DNA: TGTGCCAGCAGCGTATCCAGCGTTAGCACAGATACGCAGTATTTT. Its protein is CASSVSSVSTDTQYF.